This is a list of T cell receptor beta chains from one sample in a study of vaccination and CD4 T cells after COVID-19. These receptors' antigens are unknown. MiXCR, applied by TCRdb to the PCR reads, yields one record per CDR3 protein. The sample includes approximately 18,000 distinct CDR3 sequences, more than 40% of them seen just once. Material: CD4+ T cells from blood, cultured in vitro. These receptors were taken from a human donor who had recovered from COVID-19. CDR3s include the opening cysteine and the closing phenylalanine or tryptophan. A D gene is named only where the DNA matches it firmly. Expanded clones get a size class; other rows say once, few or many, or leave the size out.

TRBJ2-7	-	TRBV7-6	-	CASSLADRTYEQYF	TGTGCCAGCAGCTTAGCGGACAGAACCTACGAGCAGTACTTC
TRBJ1-1	few	TRBV20-1	-	CSAPKGGHTEAFF	TGCAGTGCCCCAAAGGGGGGCCACACTGAAGCTTTCTTT
TRBJ2-2	-	TRBV5-1	TRBD1	CASRGTGRTGELFF	TGCGCCAGCAGAGGGACAGGGAGAACCGGGGAGCTGTTTTTT
TRBJ2-7	-	TRBV19	-	CASRPGLASTYEQYF	TGTGCCAGTAGGCCGGGACTCGCATCTACTTACGAGCAGTACTTC
TRBJ2-1	-	TRBV4-3	TRBD1	CASALQGAYNEQFF	TGCGCCAGCGCATTACAGGGGGCCTACAATGAGCAGTTCTTC
TRBJ2-3	-	TRBV7-3	TRBD1	CASSQQGTGGADTQYF	TGTGCCAGCAGCCAGCAGGGCACAGGGGGCGCAGATACGCAGTATTTT
TRBJ2-5	-	TRBV7-2	TRBD2	CASSWGSGGGLETQYF	TGTGCCAGCAGCTGGGGGAGCGGGGGAGGTTTGGAGACCCAGTACTTC
TRBJ2-2	-	TRBV7-9	TRBD1	CASSSDRGANTGELFF	TGTGCCAGCAGCTCGGACAGGGGAGCGAACACCGGGGAGCTGTTTTTT
TRBJ2-5	once	TRBV30	-	CAWRQETQYF	TGTGCCTGGAGGCAAGAGACCCAGTACTTC
TRBJ2-7	-	TRBV6-1	-	CASSERLTSYEQYF	TGTGCCAGCAGTGAAAGACTGACCTCCTACGAGCAGTACTTC
TRBJ2-2	-	TRBV5-1	TRBD2	CASSREGGTGELFF	TGCGCCAGCAGCCGGGAGGGCGGCACCGGGGAGCTGTTTTTT
TRBJ2-1	-	TRBV20-1	-	CGATRADRWSNNEQFF	TGCGGTGCCACAAGGGCCGACAGGTGGAGCAACAATGAGCAGTTCTTC
TRBJ2-7	-	TRBV6-1	TRBD1	CASSSGQGRYEQYF	TGTGCCAGCAGCTCCGGACAGGGGAGATACGAGCAGTACTTC
TRBJ2-2	once	TRBV28	-	CASRGPGDTGELFF	TGTGCCAGCCGGGGACCTGGGGACACCGGGGAGCTGTTTTTT
TRBJ2-2	-	TRBV7-2	-	CASSPGGPTGELFF	TGTGCCAGCAGCCCCGGGGGACCCACCGGGGAGCTGTTTTTT
TRBJ2-7	-	TRBV15	-	CATSLAEGYEQYF	TGTGCCACCAGCCTCGCGGAGGGGTACGAGCAGTACTTC
TRBJ2-5	large	TRBV20-1	TRBD2	CSARGGAPETQYF	TGCAGTGCTCGGGGGGGGGCGCCAGAGACCCAGTACTTC
TRBJ2-5	-	TRBV12-3/TRBV12-4	TRBD2	CASSPGRAFETQYF	TGTGCCAGCAGTCCCGGGAGGGCCTTCGAGACCCAGTACTTC
TRBJ1-1	few	TRBV7-9	TRBD1	CASSPRGGLNTEAFF	TGTGCCAGCAGTCCCAGGGGGGGCTTGAACACTGAAGCTTTCTTT
TRBJ1-1	few	TRBV19	-	CASVGGARTEAFF	TGTGCCTCCGTCGGGGGCGCAAGGACTGAAGCTTTCTTT
TRBJ1-4	-	TRBV7-2	-	CASSRTGANEKLFF	TGTGCCAGCAGCCGGACCGGGGCTAATGAAAAACTGTTTTTT
TRBJ2-2	few	TRBV27	-	CASSPQSGELFF	TGTGCCAGCAGTCCTCAGTCCGGGGAGCTGTTTTTT
TRBJ2-2	-	TRBV2	-	CASSQVSTGELFF	TGTGCCAGCAGCCAGGTCAGCACCGGGGAGCTGTTTTTT
TRBJ1-2	-	TRBV10-3	TRBD1	CAINRDRGGYTF	TGTGCCATCAACCGGGACAGGGGCGGCTACACCTTC
TRBJ2-7	-	TRBV20-1	TRBD2	CSAPTSGRFEQYF	TGCAGTGCCCCTACTAGCGGGAGATTTGAGCAGTACTTC
TRBJ2-1	-	TRBV11-3	-	CASSLFVEQFF	TGTGCCAGCAGCTTATTTGTTGAGCAGTTCTTC
TRBJ1-1	-	TRBV19	TRBD1	CASSMGQGGRTEAFF	TGTGCCAGTAGTATGGGCCAGGGGGGGAGGACTGAAGCTTTCTTT
TRBJ2-1	-	TRBV7-3	TRBD2	CASSLMAGGYNEQFF	TGTGCCAGCAGCTTAATGGCGGGAGGGTACAATGAGCAGTTCTTC
TRBJ2-1	-	TRBV20-1	TRBD1	CSASRGTGREGEQFF	TGCAGTGCTAGCCGTGGGACAGGGAGGGAGGGTGAGCAGTTCTTC
TRBJ2-7	few	TRBV20-1	-	CSARDMGDPYEQYF	TGCAGTGCTAGAGATATGGGGGACCCCTACGAGCAGTACTTC
TRBJ1-1	-	TRBV12-3/TRBV12-4	-	CASTSPQGIEAFF	TGTGCCAGCACTTCGCCCCAGGGTATCGAAGCTTTCTTT
TRBJ2-1	-	TRBV7-2	-	CASHQKGFNEQFF	TGTGCCAGCCATCAGAAGGGGTTCAATGAGCAGTTCTTC
TRBJ2-1	-	TRBV14	-	CASSQDVEWRSEQFF	TGTGCCAGCAGCCAAGATGTAGAATGGCGCTCTGAGCAGTTCTTC
TRBJ1-1	-	TRBV25-1	-	CASTTGQRGAFF	TGTGCCAGCACCACGGGACAAAGAGGAGCTTTCTTT
TRBJ2-5	-	TRBV11-3	TRBD2	CASSYSADWSGGETQYF	TGTGCCAGCAGCTATAGCGCGGATTGGTCGGGGGGGGAGACCCAGTACTTC
TRBJ2-3	few	TRBV7-2	-	CASSLEPITDTQYF	TGTGCCAGCAGCTTAGAACCAATCACAGATACGCAGTATTTT
TRBJ2-1	few	TRBV19	-	CASSRYRDGAYNEQFF	TGTGCCAGTAGTAGATACCGGGACGGGGCATACAATGAGCAGTTCTTC
TRBJ2-2	-	TRBV11-2	-	CASSLDRVQTSTGELFF	TGTGCCAGCAGCTTAGACAGGGTCCAAACGAGCACCGGGGAGCTGTTTTTT
TRBJ2-3	few	TRBV6-5	-	CASSYPVHTDTQYF	TGTGCCAGCAGTTACCCGGTTCACACAGATACGCAGTATTTT
TRBJ1-5	-	TRBV3-1	-	CASSQSDGQPQHF	TGTGCCAGCAGCCAGTCTGATGGCCAGCCCCAGCATTTT
TRBJ1-2	-	TRBV5-4	TRBD1	CASSLQGEGYTF	TGTGCCAGCAGCTTACAGGGGGAAGGCTACACCTTC
TRBJ2-6	few	TRBV10-1	-	CASDLLSSGANVLTF	TGCGCCAGCGACCTTTTGAGCTCTGGGGCCAACGTCCTGACTTTC
TRBJ1-2	few	TRBV24-1	TRBD1	CATSEHRGLGFGGYTF	TGTGCCACCAGTGAGCACAGGGGATTGGGCTTCGGTGGCTACACCTTC
TRBJ1-1	-	TRBV6-4	-	CASSKQWNTEAFF	TGTGCCAGCAGTAAACAGTGGAACACTGAAGCTTTCTTT
TRBJ2-7	few	TRBV2	TRBD2	CASSVGRGGAYEQYF	TGTGCCAGCAGTGTAGGACGGGGGGGAGCCTACGAGCAGTACTTC
TRBJ2-2	-	TRBV5-1	-	CASSLRAGATGELFF	TGCGCCAGCAGCTTGAGGGCAGGGGCCACCGGGGAGCTGTTTTTT
TRBJ1-6	-	TRBV5-5	-	CASSPGLTSSGHF	TGTGCCAGCAGCCCGGGACTAACGTCTTCGGGGCACTTT
TRBJ1-2	-	TRBV7-3	-	CASSPSSGLYGYTF	TGTGCCAGCAGCCCCTCCTCCGGGCTCTATGGCTACACCTTC
TRBJ2-2	few	TRBV24-1	TRBD1	CATSDVTGTVSTGELFF	TGTGCCACCAGTGATGTAACCGGGACAGTGAGCACCGGGGAGCTGTTTTTT
TRBJ2-7	-	TRBV2	-	CASTLGGRYEQYF	TGTGCCAGCACCCTGGGGGGCCGGTACGAGCAGTACTTC
TRBJ2-2	few	TRBV2	-	CASTKTGNTGELFF	TGTGCCAGCACCAAGACAGGGAACACCGGGGAGCTGTTTTTT
TRBJ1-2	-	TRBV5-6	-	CASSQTAPRGYTF	TGTGCCAGCAGCCAGACAGCTCCGAGAGGCTACACCTTC
TRBJ2-1	few	TRBV6-1	-	CASSAVGLPLRTEQFF	TGTGCCAGCAGTGCAGTGGGTCTACCTCTTCGGACTGAGCAGTTCTTC
TRBJ1-5	-	TRBV5-1	TRBD1	CASSLGGQGFQPQHF	TGCGCCAGCAGCTTGGGGGGACAGGGATTTCAGCCCCAGCATTTT
TRBJ2-3	-	TRBV11-3	TRBD1	CASSPRQGAGTDTQYF	TGTGCCAGCAGCCCTAGACAGGGGGCAGGCACAGATACGCAGTATTTT